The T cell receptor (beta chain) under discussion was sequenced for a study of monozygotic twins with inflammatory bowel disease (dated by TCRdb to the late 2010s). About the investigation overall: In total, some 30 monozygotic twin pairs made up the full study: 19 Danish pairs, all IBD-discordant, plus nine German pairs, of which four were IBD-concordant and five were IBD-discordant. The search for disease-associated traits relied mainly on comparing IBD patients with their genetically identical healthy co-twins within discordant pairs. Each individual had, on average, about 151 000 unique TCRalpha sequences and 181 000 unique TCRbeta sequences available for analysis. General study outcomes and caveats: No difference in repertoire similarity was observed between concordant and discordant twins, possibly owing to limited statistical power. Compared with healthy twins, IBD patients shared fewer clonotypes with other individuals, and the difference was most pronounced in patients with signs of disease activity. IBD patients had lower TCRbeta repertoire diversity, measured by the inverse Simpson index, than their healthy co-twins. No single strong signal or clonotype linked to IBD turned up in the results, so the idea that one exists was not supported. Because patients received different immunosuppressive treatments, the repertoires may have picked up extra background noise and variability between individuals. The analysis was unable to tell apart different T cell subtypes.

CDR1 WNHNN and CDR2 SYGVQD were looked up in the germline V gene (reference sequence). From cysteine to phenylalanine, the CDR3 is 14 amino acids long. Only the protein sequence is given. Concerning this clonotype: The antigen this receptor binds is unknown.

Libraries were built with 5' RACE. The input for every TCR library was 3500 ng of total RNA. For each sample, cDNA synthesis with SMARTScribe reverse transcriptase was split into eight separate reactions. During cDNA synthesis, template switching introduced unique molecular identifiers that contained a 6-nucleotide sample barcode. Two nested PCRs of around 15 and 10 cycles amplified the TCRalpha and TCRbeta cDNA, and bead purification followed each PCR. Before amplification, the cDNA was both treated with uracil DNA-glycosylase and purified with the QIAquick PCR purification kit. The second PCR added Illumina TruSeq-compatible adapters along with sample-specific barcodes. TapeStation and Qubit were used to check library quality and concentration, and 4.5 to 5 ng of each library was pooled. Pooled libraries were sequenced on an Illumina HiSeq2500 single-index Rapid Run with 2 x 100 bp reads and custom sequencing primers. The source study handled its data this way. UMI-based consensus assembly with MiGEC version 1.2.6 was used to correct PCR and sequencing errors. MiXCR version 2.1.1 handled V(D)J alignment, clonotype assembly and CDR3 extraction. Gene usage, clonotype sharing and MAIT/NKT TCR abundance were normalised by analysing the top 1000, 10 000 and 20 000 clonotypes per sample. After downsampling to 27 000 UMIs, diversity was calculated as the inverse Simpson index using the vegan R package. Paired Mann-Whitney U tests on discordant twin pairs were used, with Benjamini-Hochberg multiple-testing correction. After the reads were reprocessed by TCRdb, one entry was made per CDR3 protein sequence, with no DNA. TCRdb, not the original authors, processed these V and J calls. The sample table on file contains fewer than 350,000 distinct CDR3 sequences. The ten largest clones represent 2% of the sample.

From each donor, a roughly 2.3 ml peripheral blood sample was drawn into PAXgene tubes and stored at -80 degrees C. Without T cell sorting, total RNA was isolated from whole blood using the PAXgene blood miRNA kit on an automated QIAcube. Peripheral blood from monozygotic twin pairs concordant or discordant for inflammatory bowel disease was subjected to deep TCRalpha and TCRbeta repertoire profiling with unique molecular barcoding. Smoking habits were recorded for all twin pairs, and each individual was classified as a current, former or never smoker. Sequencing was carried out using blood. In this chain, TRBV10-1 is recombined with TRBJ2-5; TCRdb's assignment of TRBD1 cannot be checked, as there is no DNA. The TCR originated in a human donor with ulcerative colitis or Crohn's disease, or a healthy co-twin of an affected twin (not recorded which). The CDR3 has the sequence CASSESSGQETQYF.